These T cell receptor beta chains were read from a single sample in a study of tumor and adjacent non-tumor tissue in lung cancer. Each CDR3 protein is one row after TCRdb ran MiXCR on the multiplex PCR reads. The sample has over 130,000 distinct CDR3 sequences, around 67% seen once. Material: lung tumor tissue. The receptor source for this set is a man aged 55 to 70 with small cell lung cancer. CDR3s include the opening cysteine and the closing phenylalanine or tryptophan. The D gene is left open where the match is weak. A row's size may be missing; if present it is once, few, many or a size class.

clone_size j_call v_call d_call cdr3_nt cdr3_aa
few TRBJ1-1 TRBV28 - TGTGCCAGCAGTTACAGGGAAGCTTTCTTT CASSYREAFF
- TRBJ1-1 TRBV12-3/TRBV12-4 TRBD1 TGTGCCAACATAAGACAGGGGAACACTGAAGCTTTCTTT CANIRQGNTEAFF
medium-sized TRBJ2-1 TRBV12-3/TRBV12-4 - TGTGCCAGCAGTTTAGCCGGGACCCATCAGTTCTTC CASSLAGTHQFF
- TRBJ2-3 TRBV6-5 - TGTGCCAGCAGTACCTTAGCGGCGGTGGGCACAGATACGCAGTATTTT CASSTLAAVGTDTQYF
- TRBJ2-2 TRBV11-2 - TGTGCCAGCAGCTTACATACTCCAGGGGCCGGGGATCTGTTTTTT CASSLHTPGAGDLFF
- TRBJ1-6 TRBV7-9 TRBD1 TGTGCCAGCAGCAGGGACAGGGCCGATTCACCCCTCCACTTT CASSRDRADSPLHF
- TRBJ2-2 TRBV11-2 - TGTGCCAGCAGCCGCGTGGGCGAGCGGAACACCGGGGAGCTGTTTTTT CASSRVGERNTGELFF
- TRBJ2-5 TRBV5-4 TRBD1 TGTGCCAGCACTGACAGGGGGCAGGGGGAGACCCAGTACTTC CASTDRGQGETQYF
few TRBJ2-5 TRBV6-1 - TGTGCCAGCAAGTACAGGAGGGGGGACCAAGAGACCCAGTACTTC CASKYRRGDQETQYF
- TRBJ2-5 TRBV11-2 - TGTGCCAGCAGCTTTACGGAGGCCGAGACCCACTACTTC CASSFTEAETHYF
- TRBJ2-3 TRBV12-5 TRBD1 TGTACTAGTGGGTGGGACAGCACAGATTCGCAGTCTTTT CTSGWDSTDSQSF
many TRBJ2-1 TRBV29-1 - TGCAGCGCCTTAGCGTCAGGGAGCGATGAGCAGTTCTTC CSALASGSDEQFF
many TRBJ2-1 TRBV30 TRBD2 TGTGCCTGGAGTTTTGGGACTAGCGTATACAATGAGCAGTTCTTC CAWSFGTSVYNEQFF
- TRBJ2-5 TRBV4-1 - TGCGCCAGCAGCCAGGGCCGGGAGCGAATTGAGAGCCAGTACTTC CASSQGRERIESQYF
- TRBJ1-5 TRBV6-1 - TGTGCCAGCAGCGAAAAACGACTGAACAGCAATCAGCCCCAGCATTTT CASSEKRLNSNQPQHF
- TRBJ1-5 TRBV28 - TGTGCCAGCAGTGGGGTTGGGGGAAGGAGCCCGTATCAGCCCCAGCATTTT CASSGVGGRSPYQPQHF